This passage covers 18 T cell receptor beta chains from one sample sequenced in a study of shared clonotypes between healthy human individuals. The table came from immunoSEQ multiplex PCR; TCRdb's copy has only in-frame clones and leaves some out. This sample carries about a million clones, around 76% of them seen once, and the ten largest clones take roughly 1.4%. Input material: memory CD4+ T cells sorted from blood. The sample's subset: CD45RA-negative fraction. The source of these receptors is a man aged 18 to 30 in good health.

DNA of the CDR3: TGCGCCAGCAGCTTGGATCGGCTAGGGAGCTACGAGCAGTACTTC. Amino acids: CASSLDRLGSYEQYF. V gene TRBV5-1 combines with J gene TRBJ2-7; possibly TRBD2 for D (5 bases). Trimming removed 0 bases from V and 3 bases from J, with 13 bases in between. CDR3 length: 15 amino acids. Germline-derived CDR1 and CDR2 are SGHRS and YFSETQ.

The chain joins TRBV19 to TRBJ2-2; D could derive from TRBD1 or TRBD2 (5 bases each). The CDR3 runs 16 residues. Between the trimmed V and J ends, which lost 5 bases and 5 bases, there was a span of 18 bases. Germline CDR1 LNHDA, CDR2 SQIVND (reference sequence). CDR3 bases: TGTGCCAGTAGTTCGCCAAACCAGGGACGGACCGGGGAGCTGTTTTTT. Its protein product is CASSSPNQGRTGELFF.

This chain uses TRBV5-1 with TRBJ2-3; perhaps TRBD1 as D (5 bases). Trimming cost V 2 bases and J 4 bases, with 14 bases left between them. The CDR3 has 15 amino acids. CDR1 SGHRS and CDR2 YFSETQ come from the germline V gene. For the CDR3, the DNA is TGCGCCAGCAGCTTCACAGGAATCAGGGCAGATACGCAGTATTTT. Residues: CASSFTGIRADTQYF.

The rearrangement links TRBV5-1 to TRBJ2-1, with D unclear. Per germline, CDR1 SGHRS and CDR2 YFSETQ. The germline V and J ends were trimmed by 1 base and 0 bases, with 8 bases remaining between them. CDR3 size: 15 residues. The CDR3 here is CASSLLGDSYNEQFF. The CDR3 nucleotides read TGCGCCAGCAGCTTGCTAGGAGACTCCTACAATGAGCAGTTCTTC.

The CDR3 nucleotides read TGTGCCAGCAAGTCTGCTCCCACAGCGTATCAGCCCCAGCATTTT. It is translated as CASKSAPTAYQPQHF. The genes are TRBV6-1 and TRBJ1-5; D unresolved. Looked up from germline, CDR1 is MNHNS and CDR2 is SASEGT. The CDR3 contains 15 residues. With 7 bases removed from V and 5 bases from J, the gap between germline ends came to 18 bases.

CDR3 loop: CAWSVGGKINYGYTF. The CDR3 DNA is TGTGCCTGGAGTGTAGGAGGGAAAATTAACTATGGCTACACCTTC. V usage is TRBV30 and J usage is TRBJ1-2; unclear D gene. The CDR3 totals 15 residues. The germline V and J ends were trimmed by 0 bases and 1 base, with 12 bases remaining between them. Germline V gene data show CDR1 as GTSNPN and CDR2 as SVGIG (reference sequence).

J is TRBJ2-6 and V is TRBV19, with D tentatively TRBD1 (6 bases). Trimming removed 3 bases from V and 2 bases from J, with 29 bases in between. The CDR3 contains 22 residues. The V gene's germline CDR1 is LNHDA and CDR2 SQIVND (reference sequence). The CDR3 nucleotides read TGTGCCAGTAGTATGAGGGGGAAGGACCGGTATCTTTTAGAGACTGGGGCCAACGTCCTGACTTTC. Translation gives CASSMRGKDRYLLETGANVLTF. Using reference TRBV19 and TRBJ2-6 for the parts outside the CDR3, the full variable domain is DGGITQSPKYLFRKEGQNVTLSCEQNLNHDAMYWYRQDPGQGLRLIYYSQIVNDFQKGDIAEGYSVSREKKESFPLTVTSAQKNPTAFYLCASSMRGKDRYLLETGANVLTFGAGSRLTVL.

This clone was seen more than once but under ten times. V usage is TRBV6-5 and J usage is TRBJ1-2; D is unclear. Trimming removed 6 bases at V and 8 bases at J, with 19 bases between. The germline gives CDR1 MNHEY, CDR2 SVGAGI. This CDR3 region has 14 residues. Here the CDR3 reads CASREPGPLRGYTF. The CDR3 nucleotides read TGTGCCAGCAGGGAACCGGGTCCCCTTAGGGGCTACACCTTC.

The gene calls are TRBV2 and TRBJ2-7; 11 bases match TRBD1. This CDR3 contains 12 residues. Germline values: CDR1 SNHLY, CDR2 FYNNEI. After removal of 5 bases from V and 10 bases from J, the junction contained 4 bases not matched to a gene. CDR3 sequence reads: CASSTGTGGQYF. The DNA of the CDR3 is TGTGCCAGCAGTACCGGGACAGGGGGTCAGTACTTC.

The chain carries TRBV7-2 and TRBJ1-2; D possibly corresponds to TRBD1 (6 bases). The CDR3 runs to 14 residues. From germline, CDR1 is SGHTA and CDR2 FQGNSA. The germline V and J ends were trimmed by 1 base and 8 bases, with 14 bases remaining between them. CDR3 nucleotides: TGTGCCAGCAGCTTAGTAGCAGGGGACATGGGCTACACCTTC. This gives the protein CASSLVAGDMGYTF.

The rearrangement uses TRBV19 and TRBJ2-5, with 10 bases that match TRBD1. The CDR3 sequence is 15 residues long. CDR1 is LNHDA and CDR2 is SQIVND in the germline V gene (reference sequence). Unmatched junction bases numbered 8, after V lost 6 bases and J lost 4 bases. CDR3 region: CASRSGTGARETQYF. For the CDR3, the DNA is TGTGCCAGTAGGTCCGGGACAGGGGCACGAGAGACCCAGTACTTC.

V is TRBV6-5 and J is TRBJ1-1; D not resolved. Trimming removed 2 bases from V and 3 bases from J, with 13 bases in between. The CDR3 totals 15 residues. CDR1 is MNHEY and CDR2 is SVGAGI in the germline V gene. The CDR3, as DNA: TGTGCCAGCAGTTACGGCGGGATCAAGGACACTGAAGCTTTCTTT. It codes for CASSYGGIKDTEAFF.

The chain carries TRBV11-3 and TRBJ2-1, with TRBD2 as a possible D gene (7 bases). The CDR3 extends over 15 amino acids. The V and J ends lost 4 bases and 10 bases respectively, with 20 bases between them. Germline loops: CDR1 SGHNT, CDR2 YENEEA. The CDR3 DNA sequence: TGTGCCAGCAGCTCTGGGGCGGGGGCCCTAGGGGAGCAGTTCTTC. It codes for CASSSGAGALGEQFF.

The CDR3 sequence is CASRLQDLDTEAFF. CDR3 nucleotide sequence: TGTGCCAGCAGGTTACAGGATCTGGACACTGAAGCTTTCTTT. The chain recombines TRBV6-6 with TRBJ1-1; tentatively, D is TRBD1 (5 bases). The germline V and J ends were trimmed by 6 bases and 3 bases, with 14 bases remaining between them. The CDR3 sequence is 14 residues long. Germline V lookup: CDR1 MNHNY, CDR2 SVGAGI (reference sequence).

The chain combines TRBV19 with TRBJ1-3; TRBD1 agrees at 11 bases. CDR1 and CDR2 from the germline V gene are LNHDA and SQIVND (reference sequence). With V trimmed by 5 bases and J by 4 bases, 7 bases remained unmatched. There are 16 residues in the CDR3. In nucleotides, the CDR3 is TGTGCCAGTAGTCCAGGACAGGGGGCGACGGGAAACACCATATATTTT. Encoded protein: CASSPGQGATGNTIYF.

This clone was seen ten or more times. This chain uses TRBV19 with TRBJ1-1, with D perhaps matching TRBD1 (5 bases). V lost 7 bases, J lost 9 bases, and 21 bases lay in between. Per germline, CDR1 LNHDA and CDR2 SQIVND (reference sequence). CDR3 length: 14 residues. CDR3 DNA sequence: TGTGCCAGTAAACTGGGGACGGGGGAAGGGAAAGCTTTCTTT. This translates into CASKLGTGEGKAFF. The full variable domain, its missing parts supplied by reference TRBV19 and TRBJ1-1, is DGGITQSPKYLFRKEGQNVTLSCEQNLNHDAMYWYRQDPGQGLRLIYYSQIVNDFQKGDIAEGYSVSREKKESFPLTVTSAQKNPTAFYLCASKLGTGEGKAFFGQGTRLTVV.

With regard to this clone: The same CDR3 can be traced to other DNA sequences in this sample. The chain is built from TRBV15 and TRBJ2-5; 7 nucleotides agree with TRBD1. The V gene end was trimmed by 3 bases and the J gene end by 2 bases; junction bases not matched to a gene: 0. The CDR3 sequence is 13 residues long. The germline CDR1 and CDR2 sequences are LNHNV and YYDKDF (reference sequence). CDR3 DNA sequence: TGTGCCACCAGCAGGGGACAGCAAGAGACCCAGTACTTC. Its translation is CATSRGQQETQYF.

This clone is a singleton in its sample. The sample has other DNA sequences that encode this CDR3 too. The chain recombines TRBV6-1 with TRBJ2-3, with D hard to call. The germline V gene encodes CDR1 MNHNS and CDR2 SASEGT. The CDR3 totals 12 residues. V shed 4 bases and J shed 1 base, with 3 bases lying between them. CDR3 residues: CASSVRTDTQYF. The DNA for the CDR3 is TGTGCCAGCAGTGTTCGCACAGATACGCAGTATTTT.